This T cell receptor beta chain was observed in a study of shared clonotypes between healthy human individuals. Study-wide context: CD8 memory received one plate per donor, CD8 naive two, CD4 memory three and CD4 naive three. Study-level results: Researchers sampled only blood; tissue repertoires likely differ.

V was cut by 3 bases and J by 7 bases, with 17 bases left in between. In germline, CDR1 is SGHKS, CDR2 YYEKEE (reference sequence). The CDR3 is made up of 15 amino acids. Details on this clone: No antigen is known for it.

An assay was performed, and its level was deep. As handled by the study authors: With immunoSEQ giving junction-only sequences and no quality scores, filtering differed. The method was immunoSEQ multiplex PCR; TCRdb's version includes in-frame clones alone and lacks a portion of them. The V and J calls and clone size were taken over from that table, and D and trimming were inferred from the DNA. The sample includes more than 2,000,000 clones, more than 80% seen only once; the top ten take about 0.13%. The rearrangement uses TRBV5-5 and TRBJ2-1; no definite D call. The specimen was naive CD4+ T cells sorted from blood. The subset: CD45RA+ positively selected. The sequence derives from a man between 18 and 35 years old in good health. CDR3 region: CASSSRPLVGNEQFF. The CDR3 coding sequence is TGTGCCAGCAGCTCGCGTCCTTTAGTGGGGAATGAGCAGTTCTTC.